Listed here is a single TCR beta chain. This clone's antigen is unknown. Base quality data are lacking; no much larger clone is found one base away. The data derive from a study of technical replicates of blood from a few donors (dated by TCRdb to about 2017). Libraries were prepared through the immunoSEQ multiplex PCR assay. This immuneACCESS table, as held by TCRdb, lists in-frame sequences with V and J called but not all clones. Of the missing ones, under half trace to an unresolved V gene in checked studies; the others have no known cause. The sample has 80,000 to 100,000 clones on record, 95% to 96% of them singletons. The ten top clones hold approximately 0.33% of the sample. Including cysteine and phenylalanine, the CDR3 has 13 amino acids. The read is trimmed to its CDR3 DNA, 39 bases read in frame from base 1. The CDR1 and CDR2 encoded by the germline V gene (reference sequence) are PRHDT and FYEKMQ. V ends up 2 bases short and J 5 bases short, with an unmatched junction base count of 2.

The chain uses TRBV13 and TRBJ1-2, and 7 junction bases match TRBD1. The clonotype comes from a human donor in good health. Sample: T cells isolated from PBMCs. The CDR3 region reads CASSLQGDYGYTF. The DNA sequence follows: TGTGCCAGCAGCTTACAGGGGGATTATGGCTACACCTTC.